The clone carrying this T cell receptor beta chain was counted at least ten times. Library construction for TCR beta used iRepertoire HTBI primers and Arm-PCR of CDR3 regions. Each CDR3 protein is one row after TCRdb ran MiXCR on the multiplex PCR reads. Of some 500,000 distinct CDR3 sequences listed, approximately 13% are singletons. This specimen belongs to a study of regulatory T cells in long-lasting Graves disease. Time point reported: newly diagnosed GD, antithyroid drugs for less than 3 months. PBMC RNA served as the TCR library source. The CDR3 totals 15 residues. With 0 bases removed from V and 3 bases from J, the gap between germline ends came to 13 bases. Germline CDR1 reads SGHKS; CDR2 reads YYEKEE (reference sequence). These same records also appear under a second study, on T cells in Graves' hyperthyroidism and ophthalmopathy. That source reports: Clinical symptoms, serum thyroxine, TRAb, thyroid ultrasound and orbital computed tomography established diagnosis. The HTBI primer set served for first-round RT-PCR of the TCR CDR3.

The origin of this receptor is a man aged 30-40 years with Graves disease. This rearrangement joins TRBV5-5 to TRBJ2-7; tentative D call: TRBD1 (6 bases). Sequencing used peripheral blood mononuclear cells (PBMCs), obtained at new diagnosis, from a patient treated with antithyroid drugs. CDR3 DNA sequence: TGTGCCAGCAGCTTGGCAGGGGCGATAGGCTACGAGCAGTACTTC. It is translated as CASSLAGAIGYEQYF.